This entry lists 27 T cell receptor beta chains sequenced from one sample in a study of T cells in Graves' hyperthyroidism and ophthalmopathy. Researchers amplified the TCR beta CDR3 regions from RNA transcripts. First-round RT-PCR targeting the TCR CDR3 was performed with the HTBI primer set. TCRdb fed the multiplex PCR reads into MiXCR, producing one record per CDR3 protein. Of around 700,000 distinct CDR3 sequences detected, under 20% appear once; the ten largest clones hold 16%. The sequenced sample consisted of blood. All receptors come from a woman aged 45-65 years with Graves' hyperthyroidism that later progressed to Graves' ophthalmopathy.

This clonotype was counted a few times. This chain uses TRBV19 with TRBJ1-2; 7 bases fit TRBD1. After removal of 1 base from V and 6 bases from J, the junction contained 11 bases not matched to a gene. CDR1 and CDR2 from the germline V gene are LNHDA and SQIVND (reference sequence). This CDR3 spans 16 amino acids. CDR3 in DNA: TGTGCCAGTAGTATAGTGGAAAACAGGGGTGATCATGGCTACACCTTC. This codes for CASSIVENRGDHGYTF.

The table lists this clonotype with many counts. The rearrangement joins TRBV7-8 to TRBJ2-1, with a tentative D call TRBD1 (5 bases). Trimming removed 5 bases at V and 2 bases at J, with 19 bases between. CDR1 and CDR2 from the germline V gene are SGHVS and FQNEAQ. The CDR3 consists of 17 residues. CDR3 protein: CASSTDPPDKTYNEQFF. Written as DNA, the CDR3 is TGTGCCAGCAGCACTGACCCCCCGGACAAAACCTACAATGAGCAGTTCTTC.

The genes are TRBV24-1 and TRBJ2-1, with a possible D match to TRBD1 (6 bases). Trimming shortened V by 3 bases and J by 0 bases, and 11 bases separated the two germline ends. The CDR3 totals 16 residues. The V gene's germline CDR1 is KGHDR and CDR2 SFDVKD. The CDR3 sequence: CATSDRTANSYNEQFF. The CDR3 DNA follows: TGTGCCACCAGTGATCGGACAGCCAACTCCTACAATGAGCAGTTCTTC.

The chain carries TRBV27 and TRBJ1-5; D not resolved. This CDR3 has 14 residues. Germline values: CDR1 MNHEY, CDR2 SMNVEV (reference sequence). Trimming shortened V by 0 bases and J by 7 bases, and 10 bases separated the two germline ends. CDR3 coding DNA: TGTGCCAGCAGTTTATCCGGACTGTGGCAGCCCCAGCATTTT. Its protein product is CASSLSGLWQPQHF.

The chain links TRBV28 to TRBJ1-1, with 11 positions matching TRBD1. Germline CDR1 is MDHEN and CDR2 is SYDVKM. Losses at the gene ends were 5 bases for V and 5 bases for J; bases not matched to a gene: 10. This CDR3 has 16 amino acids. CDR3 amino acids: CASSPADRGRGTEAFF. CDR3 bases: TGTGCCAGCAGTCCGGCGGACAGGGGGCGCGGGACTGAAGCTTTCTTT. The entire variable domain, with the rest obtained from reference TRBV28 and TRBJ1-1, is as follows: DVKVTQSSRYLVKRTGEKVFLECVQDMDHENMFWYRQDPGLGLRLIYFSYDVKMKEKGDIPEGYSVSREKKERFSLILESASTNQTSMYLCASSPADRGRGTEAFFGQGTRLTVV.

This clonotype was observed a few times. J is TRBJ2-3 and V is TRBV29-1, with D unclear. Trimming removed 3 bases from V and 0 bases from J, with 13 bases in between. The germline gives CDR1 SQVTM, CDR2 ANQGSEA. CDR3 length: 15 residues. CDR3 coding DNA: TGCAGCGTTGAGTTGCCTGAAAGAAGCACAGATACGCAGTATTTT. Its protein product is CSVELPERSTDTQYF.

This clonotype showed up many times. The chain has TRBV2 and TRBJ2-7; either TRBD1 or TRBD2 may supply D (5 bases each). Germline CDR1 SNHLY, CDR2 FYNNEI. CDR3 length: 15 amino acids. V lost 5 bases and J lost 0, with 14 bases in between. In nucleotides, the CDR3 is TGTGCCAGCAGTAGACAAGGGACGTCCTCCTACGAGCAGTACTTC. This gives the protein CASSRQGTSSYEQYF.

The chain employs TRBV29-1 and TRBJ2-3, with TRBD1 as a possible D gene (6 bases). The CDR3 extends over 13 amino acids. In germline, CDR1 is SQVTM, CDR2 ANQGSEA. V lost 2 bases and J lost 6, with 12 bases in between. The DNA of the CDR3 is TGCAGCGTTGAACCGACAGGTTCCGATACGCAGTATTTT. It specifies CSVEPTGSDTQYF.

This clonotype was counted many times. This sequence joins TRBV3-1 and TRBJ1-1; 8 bases are a match to TRBD1. Germline V lookup: CDR1 LGHDT, CDR2 YNNKEL (reference sequence). V was pared by 2 bases and J by 1 base, with 9 bases of the junction left unmatched. The CDR3 spans 17 residues. CDR3 nucleotide sequence: TGTGCCAGCAGCCAAACACTCGGGACAGGACCGAACACTGAAGCTTTCTTT. Residues: CASSQTLGTGPNTEAFF.

The chain uses TRBV5-1 and TRBJ2-6; 13 nucleotides agree with TRBD2. The CDR3 loop spans 17 amino acids. V trimming: 7 bases; J trimming: 0 bases; junction bases outside the gene matches: 4. From germline, CDR1 is SGHRS and CDR2 YFSETQ. CDR3 in DNA: TGCGCCAGCGGGGGACTAGCGGGGAACTCTGGGGCCAACGTCCTGACTTTC. This translates into CASGGLAGNSGANVLTF.

This chain connects TRBV4-1 to TRBJ2-1; the match to TRBD2 covers 7 bases. The CDR3 has 16 amino acids. Germline lookup yields CDR1 MGHRA and CDR2 YSYEKL. J gave up 0 bases and V 4 bases, and 6 bases lay outside the gene matches. CDR3 amino acids: CASSRRGGGSYNEQFF. For the CDR3, the DNA is TGCGCCAGCAGCCGCCGAGGCGGGGGCTCCTACAATGAGCAGTTCTTC.

This clonotype showed up many times. The V gene is TRBV12-3 or TRBV12-4, the J gene TRBJ2-3; D is unresolved. This CDR3 region has 14 residues. V lost 7 bases to trimming and J lost 3 bases, with 14 bases between them. The CDR3 protein is CASTMDLPTDTQYF. In DNA form, the CDR3 reads TGTGCCAGCACCATGGACCTCCCGACAGATACGCAGTATTTT.

The table lists this clonotype with many counts. The gene calls are TRBV2 and TRBJ2-3; 11 bases align to TRBD2. The ends lost 5 bases at V and 10 bases at J; junction bases unmatched: 5. Germline CDR1 and CDR2: SNHLY and FYNNEI. CDR3 length equals 13 residues. Here the CDR3 DNA reads TGTGCCAGCAGTCTGACTAGCGGGGAGTCGCAGTATTTT. Translation gives CASSLTSGESQYF.

This clonotype has only a few counts. The chain is built from TRBV6-1 and TRBJ1-1; D not resolved. V lost 2 bases, J lost 0 bases, and 10 bases lay in between. The CDR3 consists of 15 residues. Germline V lookup: CDR1 MNHNS, CDR2 SASEGT. The CDR3 DNA reads TGTGCCAGCAGTGAATTTCTGGGGATGAACACTGAAGCTTTCTTT. Protein sequence: CASSEFLGMNTEAFF.

In DNA form, the CDR3 reads TGTGCCAGCTCACCAACAGGGGTTGAAGCTTTCTTT. As protein: CASSPTGVEAFF. This chain joins TRBV18 and TRBJ1-1; TRBD1 agrees at 7 bases. The CDR3 spans 12 residues. V was clipped by 2 bases and J by 7 bases; unmatched bases: 1. Germline V gives CDR1 KGHSH, CDR2 LQKENI.

This sequence joins TRBV6-1 and TRBJ2-2; D unclear. Trimming cost V 1 base and J 5 bases, with 5 bases left between them. The CDR3 runs 13 residues. Germline values: CDR1 MNHNS, CDR2 SASEGT. This CDR3 reads CASSEELTGELFF. For the CDR3, the DNA is TGTGCCAGCAGTGAAGAATTGACCGGGGAGCTGTTTTTT.

The J gene is TRBJ2-5, the V gene TRBV12-5; no clear D gene. Germline V gene data show CDR1 as LGHNT and CDR2 as FRNRAP. This CDR3 contains 11 residues. Trimming pared 3 bases from V and 5 bases from J, leaving 4 bases between. This chain's CDR3 is CASGFRETQYF. The CDR3 nucleotides are TGTGCTAGTGGTTTTCGGGAGACCCAGTACTTC.

The chain has TRBV5-6 and TRBJ1-5, with TRBD1 matching 10 bases. CDR1 SGHDT and CDR2 YYEEEE come from the germline V gene. This CDR3 has 16 residues. V shed 4 bases and J 1 base; nucleotides not matched to a gene: 5. The CDR3 protein is CASSPRTGGSNQPQHF. CDR3 sequence (DNA): TGTGCCAGCAGCCCCCGGACAGGGGGGAGCAATCAGCCCCAGCATTTT.

There are many counts of this clonotype. This chain links TRBV11-2 with TRBJ1-2, with no clear D. This CDR3 is 12 amino acids long. Trimming pared 3 bases from V and 0 bases from J, leaving 2 bases between. CDR1 SGHAT and CDR2 FQNNGV come from the germline V gene. CDR3 nucleotide sequence: TGTGCCAGCAGCTTCACTAACTATGGCTACACCTTC. Translating gives CASSFTNYGYTF.

This clonotype has just a few counts. CDR3 amino acids: CASRWWGANTGELFF. The CDR3 nucleotides are TGTGCCAGCAGGTGGTGGGGGGCGAACACCGGGGAGCTGTTTTTT. The chain couples TRBV5-5 to TRBJ2-2, with D perhaps TRBD2 (6 bases). CDR3 size: 15 residues. Per the germline V gene, CDR1 is SGHKS and CDR2 is YYEKEE (reference sequence). Trimming removed 5 bases from V and 0 bases from J, with 11 bases in between.

This clonotype was detected ten times or more. The chain combines TRBV12-3 or TRBV12-4 with TRBJ2-7, with 8 bases identical to TRBD1. The CDR3 runs 20 residues. Losses at the gene ends were 3 bases for V and 2 bases for J; bases not matched to a gene: 21. The CDR3 region has the DNA TGTGCCAGCAGTTTTGTTGTACGACCCCTGTCAGGGGGCAACACCTACGAGCAGTACTTC. Translated: CASSFVVRPLSGGNTYEQYF.

This clonotype has a count of ten or more. The chain uses TRBV20-1 and TRBJ1-2; 7 bases map to TRBD1. The CDR3 extends over 13 amino acids. Germline values: CDR1 DFQATT, CDR2 SNEGSKA (reference sequence). This CDR3 reads CSSTQGPNYGYTF. CDR3 in DNA: TGCAGCAGTACACAGGGGCCTAACTATGGCTACACCTTC.

There are many counts of this clonotype. The chain links TRBV30 to TRBJ1-5; TRBD1 might be the D (5 bases). V dropped 0 bases and J dropped 5 bases, with 8 bases sitting between them. Germline V gene sequence: CDR1 GTSNPN, CDR2 SVGIG (reference sequence). This CDR3 is 13 amino acids long. This chain's CDR3 is CAWSVAGDQPQHF. CDR3 nucleotide sequence: TGTGCCTGGAGTGTGGCGGGGGATCAGCCCCAGCATTTT. Using reference TRBV30 and TRBJ1-5 for the parts outside the CDR3, the full variable domain is SQTIHQWPATLVQPVGSPLSLECTVEGTSNPNLYWYRQAAGRGLQLLFYSVGIGQISSEVPQNLSASRPQDRQFILSSKKLLLSDSGFYLCAWSVAGDQPQHFGDGTRLSIL.

The CDR3 DNA sequence: TGTGCCAGCACCTGGGGTGGTCTTGAGCCCCAGCATTTT. Protein: CASTWGGLEPQHF. The chain links TRBV12-3 or TRBV12-4 to TRBJ1-5; D ambiguous. The CDR3 runs 13 residues. Trimming pared 7 bases from V and 8 bases from J, leaving 15 bases between.

This CDR3 reads CSVERGQGDEKLFF. DNA of the CDR3: TGCAGCGTTGAAAGAGGACAGGGTGATGAAAAACTGTTTTTT. V gene TRBV29-1 combines with J gene TRBJ1-4; 8 bases line up with TRBD1. V dropped 2 bases and J dropped 6; count of bases not matched to a gene: 5. This CDR3 contains 14 residues. The germline CDR1 and CDR2 sequences are SQVTM and ANQGSEA.

This chain links TRBV9 with TRBJ2-1, with D tentatively TRBD1 (6 bases). Germline assignment: CDR1 SGDLS and CDR2 YYNGEE. Trimming removed 3 bases from V and 7 bases from J, with 17 bases in between. The CDR3 contains 15 residues. The CDR3 here is CASSATGTRGNEQFF. The CDR3 coding sequence is TGTGCCAGCAGCGCTACAGGGACGAGAGGGAATGAGCAGTTCTTC.

The genes are TRBV14 and TRBJ2-3; TRBD1 agrees at 7 bases. Germline lookup yields CDR1 SGHDN and CDR2 FVKESK. V shed 4 bases and J 2 bases; nucleotides not matched to a gene: 18. This CDR3 has 19 residues. The CDR3 coding sequence is TGTGCCAGCAGCCGGGACAGCGATCTAACAGGGATTTACACAGATACGCAGTATTTT. Its translation is CASSRDSDLTGIYTDTQYF.